This TCR beta chain was sequenced for a study of blood T cell repertoires in COVID-19. Study at large: COVID-19 samples from acute and convalescent phases originated in the United States, Italy and Spain.

Generated by immunoSEQ multiplex PCR, the TCRdb table keeps only in-frame clones and is missing some. Of 110,000 to 150,000 clones in the sample, 79% were seen once. From germline, CDR1 is MNHEY and CDR2 SVGAGI. The CDR3 has 14 residues. Trimming took off 7 bases at V and 5 bases at J, with 12 bases between the two ends. The sequenced sample consisted of peripheral blood. The chain combines TRBV6-5 with TRBJ1-6; D is undetermined. This clonotype was sampled from a man aged 55 to 69 with acute or convalescent COVID-19. Here the CDR3 reads CASNTALNNSPLHF. Written as DNA, the CDR3 is TGTGCCAGCAACACGGCACTAAATAATTCACCCCTCCACTTT.